This T cell receptor beta chain was profiled in a study of cytomegalovirus exposure and HLA in healthy donors. Vbeta (60) and Jbeta (13) primers were used in the PCR. This table comes from immunoSEQ multiplex PCR, and its TCRdb copy is limited to in-frame clones, with some not included. This listing includes 200,000 or so clones. Germline CDR1 is SGHTA and CDR2 is FQGNSA. This CDR3 is built from 15 residues. V shed 1 base, J shed 2 bases, and the junction held 2 bases outside the gene matches. The source material was PBMCs. The TCR originated in a boy younger than 18 in good health and CMV-seronegative. The J gene is TRBJ2-5, the V gene TRBV7-2; 9 bases match TRBD2. In nucleotides, the CDR3 is TGTGCCAGCAGCTTAGGACTAGCGGCTCAAGAGACCCAGTACTTC. This codes for CASSLGLAAQETQYF.